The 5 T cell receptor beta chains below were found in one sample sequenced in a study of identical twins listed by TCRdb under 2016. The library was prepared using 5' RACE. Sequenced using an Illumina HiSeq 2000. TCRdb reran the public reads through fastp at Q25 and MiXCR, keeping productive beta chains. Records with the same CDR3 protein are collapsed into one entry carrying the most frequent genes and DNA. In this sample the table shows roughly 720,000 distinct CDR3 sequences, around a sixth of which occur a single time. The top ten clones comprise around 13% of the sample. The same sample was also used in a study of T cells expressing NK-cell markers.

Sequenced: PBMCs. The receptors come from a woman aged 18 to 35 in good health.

The CDR3 loop is CASSRAGAGTDTQYF. The CDR3 DNA follows: TGTGCCAGCAGTCGAGCGGGGGCCGGCACAGATACGCAGTATTTT. The chain has TRBV7-2 and TRBJ2-3; 8 bases are shared with TRBD2. V lost 6 bases to trimming and J lost 1 base; unmatched junction nucleotides: 6. The V gene's germline CDR1 is SGHTA and CDR2 FQGNSA. The CDR3 runs 15 residues.

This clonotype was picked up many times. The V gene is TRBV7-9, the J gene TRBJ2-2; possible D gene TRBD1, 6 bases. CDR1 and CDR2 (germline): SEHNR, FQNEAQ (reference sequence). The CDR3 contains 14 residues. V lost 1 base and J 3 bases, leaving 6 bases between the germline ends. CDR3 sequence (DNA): TGTGCCAGCAGCTTAGGGACAGACACCGGGGAGCTGTTTTTT. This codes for CASSLGTDTGELFF.

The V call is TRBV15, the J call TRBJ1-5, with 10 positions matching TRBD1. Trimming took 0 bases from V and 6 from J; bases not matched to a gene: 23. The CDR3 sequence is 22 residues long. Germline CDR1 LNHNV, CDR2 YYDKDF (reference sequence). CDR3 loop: CATSRDLYVRTGGRSSSQPQHF. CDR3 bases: TGTGCCACCAGCAGAGATCTCTATGTTAGGACAGGGGGTCGAAGCTCTTCTCAGCCCCAGCATTTT.

Written as DNA, the CDR3 is TGTGCCAGCAGTTTAGTAAGGGTTGAGACCCAGTACTTC. Amino acid sequence: CASSLVRVETQYF. The gene calls are TRBV12-3 or TRBV12-4 and TRBJ2-5; D remains unclear. This CDR3 has 13 residues. Trimming shortened V by 1 base and J by 5 bases, and 8 bases separated the two germline ends.

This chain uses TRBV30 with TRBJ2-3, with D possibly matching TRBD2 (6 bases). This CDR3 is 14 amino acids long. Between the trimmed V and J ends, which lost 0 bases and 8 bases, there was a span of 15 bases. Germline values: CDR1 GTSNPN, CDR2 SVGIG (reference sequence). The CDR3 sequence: CAWSVASGQGTQYF. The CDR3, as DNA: TGTGCCTGGAGTGTGGCCAGCGGGCAAGGTACGCAGTATTTT.